This T cell receptor (beta chain) was captured by sequencing in a study of blood T cell repertoires in COVID-19. Sequencing was performed with immunoSEQ multiplex PCR; in TCRdb, only in-frame clones are kept and a portion is missing. Among roughly 220,000 clones, just over 85% were seen once, and the ten largest hold 2% to 2.5%. The sample was peripheral blood. The receptor was derived from a man under 40 who had recovered from COVID-19.

CDR3 sequence (DNA): TGTGCCAGTAGTCGTTTGGGGACAGGTAATGAAAAACTGTTTTTT. Protein product: CASSRLGTGNEKLFF. This chain connects TRBV19 to TRBJ1-4, with 8 bases fitting TRBD1. There are 15 residues in the CDR3. The J segment lost 4 bases and the V segment lost 5 bases, leaving 6 bases of the junction unmatched. From germline, CDR1 is LNHDA and CDR2 SQIVND (reference sequence).